This T cell receptor (beta chain) stems from a study of regulatory T cells in long-lasting Graves disease. Study as a whole: Positive TSH receptor antibodies alongside over 5 years of antithyroid drugs were what marked Graves' disease as persistent. Study-wide results and limits: Segments TRBV28, TRBJ1-2 and TRBJ2-5 showed preferential usage in persistent disease. Sharing of public clonotypes was greater in persistent patients (about 2,700) than in new patients (roughly 1,000).

The time point here: persistent/refractory GD, antithyroid drugs over 5 years with positive TRAb. After RNA was extracted from PBMCs, the TCR library was made from it. Each patient gave around 9.7 milliliters of EDTA-anticoagulated peripheral blood. Germline CDR1 reads DFQATT; CDR2 reads SNEGSKA (reference sequence). The V end lost 3 bases, the J end lost 3 bases, and 6 bases lay between the germline ends. CDR3 length equals 11 residues. As regards this clonotype: Antigen unknown. This may stem from a read error, because a much larger clone lies one nucleotide away. A read error is likely, as this CDR3 ends without the conserved phenylalanine or tryptophan.

Arm-PCR of CDR3 regions with iRepertoire HTBI primers generated TCR beta libraries. TCRdb independently ran MiXCR on the multiplex PCR reads; one entry per CDR3 protein. The data show about 470,000 distinct CDR3 sequences, with 20% to 25% seen just once and approximately 6.4% held by the top ten. The rearrangement uses TRBV20-1 and TRBJ2-7; D unresolved. The sequence derives from a female donor with Graves disease. The specimen comprised peripheral blood mononuclear cells (PBMCs), sampled when the disease was refractory, from a patient treated with antithyroid drugs. CDR3 in amino acids: CSARESYEQYL. The CDR3 DNA sequence: TGCAGTGCTAGGGAAAGCTACGAGCAGTACCTC.